These 29 T cell receptor beta chains were sequenced from one sample in a study of cytomegalovirus exposure and HLA in healthy donors. Profiled with immunoSEQ multiplex PCR; TCRdb holds only in-frame clones, not every one. The sample shows more than 95,000 clones, nearly 90% of them seen only once. Sequenced: PBMCs. Receptor source: a woman younger than 35 in good health and CMV-seronegative.

This chain connects TRBV6-4 to TRBJ2-3; 7 bases match TRBD2. CDR3 length: 14 amino acids. Germline CDR1 and CDR2: MRHNA and SNTAGT. V shed 3 bases, J shed 0 bases, and the junction held 0 bases outside the gene matches. CDR3 bases: TGTGCCAGCAGTGAGCGGGGGAGCACAGATACGCAGTATTTT. Translation: CASSERGSTDTQYF.

The rearrangement links TRBV5-8 to TRBJ1-6; tentative D call: TRBD1 (5 bases). Looked up from germline, CDR1 is SGHTS and CDR2 is YDEGEE. Trimming shortened V by 4 bases and J by 5 bases, and 7 bases separated the two germline ends. The CDR3 length is 13 residues. The CDR3 nucleotides read TGTGCCAGCAGCCGGACAAATAATTCACCCCTCCACTTT. Protein sequence: CASSRTNNSPLHF.

J is TRBJ2-6 and V is TRBV18; D gene uncertain. CDR1 KGHSH and CDR2 LQKENI come from the germline V gene. This CDR3 is 14 amino acids long. The V gene lost 1 base and the J gene lost 2 bases, with 3 bases spanning the gap. CDR3 sequence (DNA): TGTGCCAGCTCACCACGGCCTGGGGCCAACGTCCTGACTTTC. It specifies CASSPRPGANVLTF. Combining the CDR3 with reference TRBV18 and TRBJ2-6 gives the whole variable domain NAGVMQNPRHLVRRRGQEARLRCSPMKGHSHVYWYRQLPEEGLKFMVYLQKENIIDESGMPKERFSAEFPKEGPSILRIQQVVRGDSAAYFCASSPRPGANVLTFGAGSRLTVL.

Here the CDR3 DNA reads TGTGCCTGGAGCGTTACCCGGACAGCCGGTGTCAGGGGTAAAGAGACCCAGTACTTC. It specifies CAWSVTRTAGVRGKETQYF. The chain employs TRBV30 and TRBJ2-5; the D gene is possibly TRBD1 (6 bases). The CDR3 contains 19 residues. Trimming cost V 3 bases and J 3 bases, with 29 bases left between them. Germline V gene data show CDR1 as GTSNPN and CDR2 as SVGIG (reference sequence).

The chain links TRBV19 to TRBJ2-1; tentatively, D is TRBD2 (6 bases). Deletions cut 1 base from V and 10 bases from J, with 26 bases between. This CDR3 spans 18 amino acids. Germline V CDR1 and CDR2: LNHDA, SQIVND (reference sequence). This CDR3 is CASSIGPSAGPSMGEQFF. DNA for the CDR3: TGTGCCAGTAGTATAGGTCCTTCAGCGGGCCCCTCAATGGGGGAGCAGTTCTTC. Looking up the rest from reference TRBV19 and TRBJ2-1 gives the full variable domain: DGGITQSPKYLFRKEGQNVTLSCEQNLNHDAMYWYRQDPGQGLRLIYYSQIVNDFQKGDIAEGYSVSREKKESFPLTVTSAQKNPTAFYLCASSIGPSAGPSMGEQFFGPGTRLTVL.

The rearrangement joins TRBV11-2 to TRBJ2-4; 9 positions agree with TRBD2. With 11 bases clipped from V and 0 bases from J, the junction kept 8 bases outside the gene matches. The length of the CDR3 is 15 residues. Germline CDR1 and CDR2: SGHAT and FQNNGV. CDR3 loop: CASKLAGVAKNIQYF. Written as DNA, the CDR3 is TGTGCCTCGAAATTAGCGGGGGTAGCCAAAAACATTCAGTACTTC.

The rearrangement uses TRBV5-6 and TRBJ2-5; possibly TRBD1 for D (6 bases). Germline lookup yields CDR1 SGHDT and CDR2 YYEEEE. The CDR3 is made up of 15 amino acids. The ends were cut back, 3 bases at V and 5 bases at J, with 17 bases in the middle. CDR3: CASSSLPAGAETQYF. The CDR3 coding sequence is TGTGCCAGCAGCTCTCTCCCGGCAGGGGCGGAGACCCAGTACTTC.

V gene TRBV28 combines with J gene TRBJ1-1; tentative D call: TRBD1 (5 bases). Trimming took off 5 bases at V and 10 bases at J, with 14 bases between the two ends. Germline V gene sequence: CDR1 MDHEN, CDR2 SYDVKM. This CDR3 has 12 amino acids. The CDR3 DNA is TGTGCCAGCAGTAAAACCCAAACAGGAGCTTTCTTT. Translating it yields CASSKTQTGAFF.

The V call is TRBV7-8, the J call TRBJ1-2; TRBD1 matches 7 bases. The J segment lost 2 bases and the V segment lost 4 bases, leaving 1 base of the junction unmatched. The CDR3 has 13 residues. Germline-derived CDR1 and CDR2 are SGHVS and FQNEAQ. CDR3 nucleotide sequence: TGTGCCAGCAGCTCAGGGGGGAACTATGGCTACACCTTC. The encoded protein is CASSSGGNYGYTF.

V gene TRBV7-2 combines with J gene TRBJ1-3, with D possibly TRBD1 on 6 matching bases. V was shortened by 2 bases and J by 4 bases, with 12 bases between the two germline ends. The CDR3 is made up of 15 amino acids. The germline V gene has CDR1 SGHTA and CDR2 FQGNSA. The CDR3 reads CASSLIGGQGNTIYF. The DNA for the CDR3 is TGTGCCAGCAGCTTAATCGGGGGGCAAGGAAACACCATATATTTT.

CDR3 residues: CASSLGEGIVETQYF. The CDR3 DNA reads as TGTGCCAGCAGCCTGGGCGAGGGTATAGTGGAGACCCAGTACTTC. V gene TRBV5-6 combines with J gene TRBJ2-5; a weak D match, TRBD2 (5 bases). CDR3 size: 15 residues. Germline V lookup: CDR1 SGHDT, CDR2 YYEEEE. Between the trimmed V and J ends, which lost 4 bases and 5 bases, there was a span of 18 bases.

This sequence joins TRBV2 and TRBJ1-1; D perhaps matches TRBD1 (5 bases). V lost 6 bases, J lost 5 bases, and 13 bases lay in between. CDR3 size: 13 residues. The germline gives CDR1 SNHLY, CDR2 FYNNEI. The CDR3: CASRGPIGTEAFF. In DNA form, the CDR3 reads TGTGCCAGCAGGGGGCCTATTGGGACTGAAGCTTTCTTT.

J is TRBJ1-2 and V is TRBV28; the D gene is possibly TRBD1 (6 bases). The germline V and J ends were trimmed by 3 bases and 8 bases, with 13 bases remaining between them. The CDR3 is 13 amino acids. Looked up from germline, CDR1 is MDHEN and CDR2 is SYDVKM. The CDR3 sequence: CASSFSGVRGYTF. Written as DNA, the CDR3 is TGTGCCAGCAGTTTTTCAGGGGTGAGAGGCTACACCTTC.

A single count supports this clone. The rearrangement links TRBV29-1 to TRBJ1-2, with D hard to call. CDR1 and CDR2 (germline): SQVTM, ANQGSEA. The CDR3 length is 13 residues. V was cut by 3 bases and J by 1 base, with 9 bases left in between. The CDR3 region is CSVDWQDNYGYTF. Here the CDR3 DNA reads TGCAGCGTTGATTGGCAGGATAACTATGGCTACACCTTC.

The V and J genes are TRBV6-1 and TRBJ2-2; D unclear. The germline CDR1 and CDR2 sequences are MNHNS and SASEGT. The CDR3 sequence is 14 residues long. Deletions cut 6 bases from V and 7 bases from J, with 15 bases between. Here the CDR3 DNA reads TGTGCCAGCAGCGTCAATTCGGTGGTCGGGGAGCTGTTTTTT. Encoded protein: CASSVNSVVGELFF.

This clone was counted once. This chain connects TRBV15 to TRBJ2-7; D perhaps matches TRBD1 (6 bases). There are 15 residues in the CDR3. Germline values: CDR1 LNHNV, CDR2 YYDKDF (reference sequence). The V end was cut by 0 bases, the J end by 3 bases, with 12 bases between. The CDR3 DNA reads TGTGCCACCAGCAGAGATTTGGGGGCCAACTACGAGCAGTACGTC. Translating gives CATSRDLGANYEQYV.

The chain has TRBV10-3 and TRBJ1-1; D is uncertain. CDR3 length equals 13 residues. Germline V CDR1 and CDR2: ENHRY, SYGVKD. Deletions cut 4 bases from V and 1 base from J, with 7 bases between. Here the CDR3 DNA reads TGTGCCATCAGTGTAGCCCAGAACACTGAAGCTTTCTTT. The encoded protein is CAISVAQNTEAFF.

The rearrangement joins TRBV7-6 to TRBJ1-1, with D possibly matching TRBD1 (6 bases). V shed 5 bases and J shed 11 bases, with 21 bases lying between them. The germline CDR1 and CDR2 sequences are SGHVS and FNYEAQ. This CDR3 contains 14 residues. The CDR3 is CASSPLTGPRRAFF. In DNA, the CDR3 is TGTGCCAGCAGCCCGTTGACAGGTCCCCGGCGTGCTTTCTTT.

This clone appeared a single time. The chain recombines TRBV19 with TRBJ2-7, with 7 bases identical to TRBD2. Germline CDR1 is LNHDA and CDR2 is SQIVND (reference sequence). V lost 1 base to trimming and J lost 2 bases; unmatched junction nucleotides: 5. The CDR3 is 15 residues long. CDR3: CASSIARAGAYEQYF. CDR3 in DNA: TGTGCCAGTAGTATAGCGCGTGCGGGAGCCTACGAGCAGTACTTC.

This sequence joins TRBV18 and TRBJ1-2, with D uncertain. This CDR3 is 15 amino acids long. Germline V gene lookup returns CDR1 KGHSH and CDR2 LQKENI. The V end lost 3 bases, the J end lost 5 bases, and 16 bases lay between the germline ends. The DNA for the CDR3 is TGTGCCAGCTCACCTCTGATGGAGGGAGAATATGGCTACACCTTC. Protein sequence: CASSPLMEGEYGYTF.

In its sample, this clone was seen once. The chain is built from TRBV11-2 and TRBJ2-2; the match to TRBD2 covers 11 bases. Trimming cost V 5 bases and J 7 bases; bases outside gene matches: 15. Looked up from germline, CDR1 is SGHAT and CDR2 is FQNNGV. The length of the CDR3 is 18 residues. The CDR3 DNA sequence: TGTGCCAGCAGCACGCCGAGGTCTAGCGGGGGGAAGTTCGGGGAGCTGTTTTTT. This gives the protein CASSTPRSSGGKFGELFF.

The V and J genes are TRBV19 and TRBJ2-2; no clear D gene. The V gene's germline CDR1 is LNHDA and CDR2 SQIVND (reference sequence). The CDR3 sequence is 14 residues long. V lost 5 bases and J lost 9, with 16 bases in between. In DNA form, the CDR3 reads TGTGCCAGTAGTGAGGCTAGTATGAGCTGGGAGCTGTTTTTT. Translated: CASSEASMSWELFF.

J is TRBJ2-7 and V is TRBV5-1; the match to TRBD2 covers 8 bases. From germline, CDR1 is SGHRS and CDR2 YFSETQ. With V trimmed by 4 bases and J by 6 bases, 9 bases remained unmatched. The CDR3 length is 14 residues. The CDR3, as DNA: TGCGCCAGCAGCGCGGGACTAGGTCGCTCCGAGCAGTACTTC. Its translation is CASSAGLGRSEQYF.

The gene calls are TRBV28 and TRBJ2-7; 8 bases align to TRBD1. CDR1 is MDHEN and CDR2 is SYDVKM in the germline V gene. Losses at the gene ends were 11 bases for V and 3 bases for J; bases not matched to a gene: 9. The CDR3 covers 13 residues. CDR3 coding DNA: TGTGCCGTCCCTGGACAGGGTCTCTACGAGCAGTACTTC. Protein sequence: CAVPGQGLYEQYF.

This chain joins TRBV19 and TRBJ1-2; 8 bases fit TRBD1. This CDR3 is 15 amino acids long. Germline CDR1 reads LNHDA; CDR2 reads SQIVND (reference sequence). Trimming removed 5 bases from V and 4 bases from J; junction bases left unmatched: 9. The CDR3 DNA sequence: TGTGCCAGTAGTCCCACAGGGGGAGCCTCCTATGGCTACACCTTC. It codes for CASSPTGGASYGYTF.

This clone is a singleton in its sample. The chain links TRBV27 to TRBJ1-2; TRBD1 aligns across 9 bases. Germline V gene sequence: CDR1 MNHEY, CDR2 SMNVEV (reference sequence). This CDR3 has 16 residues. Trimming cost V 5 bases and J 5 bases; bases outside gene matches: 12. CDR3: CASSRIWDRAEYGYTF. The CDR3, as DNA: TGTGCCAGCAGTCGGATTTGGGACAGGGCGGAGTATGGCTACACCTTC.

The chain employs TRBV11-2 and TRBJ2-2, with 8 positions matching TRBD1. V trimming: 5 bases; J trimming: 7 bases; junction bases outside the gene matches: 6. Germline V gives CDR1 SGHAT, CDR2 FQNNGV. This CDR3 is 14 amino acids long. DNA for the CDR3: TGTGCCAGCAGCGAGCAGGGGGCGAGCGGGGAGCTGTTTTTT. It yields the protein CASSEQGASGELFF.

This chain uses TRBV6-1 with TRBJ2-1, with 7 bases that match TRBD2. CDR1 and CDR2 (germline): MNHNS, SASEGT. V shed 7 bases and J 2 bases; nucleotides not matched to a gene: 8. This CDR3 is 15 amino acids long. The CDR3 nucleotides read TGTGCCAGCAACCCGAGGGAGGGGACCTACAATGAGCAGTTCTTC. Amino acids: CASNPREGTYNEQFF.

This chain connects TRBV2 to TRBJ2-5, with D possibly TRBD1 on 6 matching bases. Germline CDR1 and CDR2: SNHLY and FYNNEI. V lost 7 bases and J 6 bases, leaving 15 bases between the germline ends. The CDR3 extends over 13 amino acids. The CDR3 sequence: CASKGQGRKTQYF. The CDR3 coding sequence is TGTGCCAGCAAAGGTCAGGGGCGGAAGACCCAGTACTTC.